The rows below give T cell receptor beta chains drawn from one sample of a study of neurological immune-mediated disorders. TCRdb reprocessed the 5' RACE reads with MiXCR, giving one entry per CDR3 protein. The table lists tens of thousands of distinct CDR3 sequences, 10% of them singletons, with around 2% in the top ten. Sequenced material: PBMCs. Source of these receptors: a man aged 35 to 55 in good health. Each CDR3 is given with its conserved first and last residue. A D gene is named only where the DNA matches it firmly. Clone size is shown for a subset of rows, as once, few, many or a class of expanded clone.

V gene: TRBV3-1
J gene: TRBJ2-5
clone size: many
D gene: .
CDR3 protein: CASSQWQEETQYF
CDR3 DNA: TGTGCCAGCAGCCAATGGCAGGAAGAGACCCAGTACTTC

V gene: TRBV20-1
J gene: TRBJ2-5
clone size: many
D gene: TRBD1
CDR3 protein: CSAPDRVGETQYF
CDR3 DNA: TGCAGTGCCCCGGACAGGGTAGGAGAGACCCAGTACTTC

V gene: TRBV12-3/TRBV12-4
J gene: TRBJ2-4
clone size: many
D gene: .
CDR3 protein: CASSFGQGESIQYF
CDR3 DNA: TGTGCCAGCAGTTTTGGGCAGGGAGAGAGCATTCAGTACTTC

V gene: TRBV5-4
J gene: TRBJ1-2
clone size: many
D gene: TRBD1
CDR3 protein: CASSPGTGGIYGYTF
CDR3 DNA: TGTGCCAGCAGCCCGGGGACAGGGGGCATTTATGGCTACACCTTC

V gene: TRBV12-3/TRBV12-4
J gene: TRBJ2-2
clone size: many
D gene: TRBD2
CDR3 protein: CASTPFLFAGGPNTGELFF
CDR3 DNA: TGTGCCAGCACCCCCTTTCTATTTGCGGGGGGGCCGAACACCGGGGAGCTGTTTTTT

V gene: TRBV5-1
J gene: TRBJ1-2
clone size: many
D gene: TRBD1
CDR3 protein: CASSLGQGAFGGYGYTF
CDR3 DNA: TGCGCCAGCAGCTTGGGACAGGGGGCTTTCGGAGGCTATGGCTACACCTTC

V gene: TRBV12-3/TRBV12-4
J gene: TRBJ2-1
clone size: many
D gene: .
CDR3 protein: CASSWTYNEQFF
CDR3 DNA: TGTGCCAGCAGTTGGACCTACAATGAGCAGTTCTTC

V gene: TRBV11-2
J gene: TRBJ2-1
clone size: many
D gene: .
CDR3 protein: CASSPLYRQVHNEQFF
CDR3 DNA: TGTGCCAGCAGCCCCCTGTACCGACAAGTCCACAATGAGCAGTTCTTC

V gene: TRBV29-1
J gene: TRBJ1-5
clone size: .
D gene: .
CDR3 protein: CSVPRPQAREPQHF
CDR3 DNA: TGCAGCGTCCCGAGACCACAGGCCAGGGAGCCCCAGCATTTT

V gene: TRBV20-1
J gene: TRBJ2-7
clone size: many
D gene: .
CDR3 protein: CSASLDLGIPYEQYF
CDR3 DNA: TGCAGTGCTAGTTTGGATCTGGGCATACCCTACGAGCAGTACTTC

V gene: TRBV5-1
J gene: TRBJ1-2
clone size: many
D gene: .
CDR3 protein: CASFNTLDTEGGYTF
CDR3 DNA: TGCGCCAGCTTTAATACCTTAGACACGGAGGGTGGCTACACCTTC

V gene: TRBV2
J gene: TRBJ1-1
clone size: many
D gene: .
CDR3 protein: CASKGGRVLGTEAFF
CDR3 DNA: TGTGCCAGCAAAGGAGGCCGGGTTCTGGGCACTGAAGCTTTCTTT

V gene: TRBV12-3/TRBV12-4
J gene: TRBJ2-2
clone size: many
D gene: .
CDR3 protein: CASSLEGKNTGELFF
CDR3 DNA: TGTGCCAGCAGTTTGGAGGGGAAGAACACCGGGGAGCTGTTTTTT

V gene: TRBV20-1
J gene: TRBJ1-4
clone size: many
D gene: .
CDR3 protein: CSAPPEGVGNEKLFF
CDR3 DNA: TGCAGTGCGCCCCCTGAGGGGGTAGGTAATGAAAAACTGTTTTTT

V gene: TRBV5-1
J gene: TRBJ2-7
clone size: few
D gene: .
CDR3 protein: CASSFNPQGQEQYF
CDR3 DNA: TGCGCCAGCAGCTTTAACCCGCAGGGTCAGGAGCAGTACTTC

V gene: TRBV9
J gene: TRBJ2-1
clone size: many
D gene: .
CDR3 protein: CASSVGIGSYNEQFF
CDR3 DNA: TGTGCCAGCAGCGTAGGGATAGGGTCCTACAATGAGCAGTTCTTC

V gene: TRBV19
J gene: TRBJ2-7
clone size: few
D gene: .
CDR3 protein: CASSRDSSGLYEQYF
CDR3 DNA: TGTGCCAGTAGTAGGGATAGTAGCGGATTATACGAGCAGTACTTC

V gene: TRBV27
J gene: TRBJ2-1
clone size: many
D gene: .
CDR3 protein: CASKTSSVEGIEQFF
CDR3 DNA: TGTGCCAGCAAAACTTCTAGCGTCGAGGGAATTGAGCAGTTCTTC

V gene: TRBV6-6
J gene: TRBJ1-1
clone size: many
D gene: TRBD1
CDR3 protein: CASSQGQGGVFTEAFF
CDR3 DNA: TGTGCCAGCAGCCAGGGACAGGGGGGCGTTTTTACTGAAGCTTTCTTT

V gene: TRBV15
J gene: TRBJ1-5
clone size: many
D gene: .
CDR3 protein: CATSRDSSNQPQHF
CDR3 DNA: TGTGCCACCAGCAGAGATAGTAGCAATCAGCCCCAGCATTTT

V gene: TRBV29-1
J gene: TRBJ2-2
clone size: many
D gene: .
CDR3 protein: CSVTGGRLAGVAGELFF
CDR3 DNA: TGCAGCGTGACAGGGGGGAGGCTAGCGGGAGTCGCCGGGGAGCTGTTTTTT

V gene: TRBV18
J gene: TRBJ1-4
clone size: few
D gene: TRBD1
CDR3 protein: CASSPRPTGGRNEKLFF
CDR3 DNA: TGTGCCAGCTCACCAAGGCCGACAGGGGGCAGGAATGAAAAACTGTTTTTT

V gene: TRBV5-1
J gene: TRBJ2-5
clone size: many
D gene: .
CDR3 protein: CASSAKQGQETQYF
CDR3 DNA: TGCGCCAGCAGCGCCAAACAGGGTCAAGAGACCCAGTACTTC

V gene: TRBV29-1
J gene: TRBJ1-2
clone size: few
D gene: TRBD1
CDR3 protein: CSVDEGAGYTF
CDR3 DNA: TGCAGCGTTGATGAGGGGGCGGGCTACACCTTC

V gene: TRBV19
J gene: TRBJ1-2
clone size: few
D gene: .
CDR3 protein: CASSIDRGDHYGYTF
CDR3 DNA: TGTGCCAGTAGTATAGATCGGGGGGACCACTATGGCTACACCTTC

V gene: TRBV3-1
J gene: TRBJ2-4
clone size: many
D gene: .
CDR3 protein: CASSRGQGGNIQYF
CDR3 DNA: TGTGCCAGCAGCCGAGGGCAGGGTGGAAACATTCAGTACTTC

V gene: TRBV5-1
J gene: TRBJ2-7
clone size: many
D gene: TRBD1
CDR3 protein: CASSPYQMDRVDSYEQYF
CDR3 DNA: TGCGCCAGCAGCCCATACCAAATGGACAGGGTCGACTCCTACGAGCAGTACTTC

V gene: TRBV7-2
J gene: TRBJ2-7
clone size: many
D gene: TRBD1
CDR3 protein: CASSLRVTGQGPYEQYF
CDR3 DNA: TGTGCCAGCAGCTTACGGGTTACGGGACAGGGACCCTACGAGCAGTACTTC

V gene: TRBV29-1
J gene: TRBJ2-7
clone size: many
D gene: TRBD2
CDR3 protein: CSAPGLAGEQYF
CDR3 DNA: TGCAGCGCACCGGGACTAGCGGGGGAGCAGTACTTC

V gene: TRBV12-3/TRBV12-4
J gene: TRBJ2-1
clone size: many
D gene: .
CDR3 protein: CASSLYVGGAGSDNEQFF
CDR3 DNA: TGTGCCAGCAGTTTGTATGTGGGGGGCGCGGGCTCGGACAATGAGCAGTTCTTC

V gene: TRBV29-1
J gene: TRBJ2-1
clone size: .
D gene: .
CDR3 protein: CSVEGGRMGSEQFF
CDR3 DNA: TGCAGCGTTGAGGGGGGCAGGATGGGGAGTGAGCAGTTCTTC

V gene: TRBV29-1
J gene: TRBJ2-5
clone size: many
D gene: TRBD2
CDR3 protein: CSVADGLAGTQETQYF
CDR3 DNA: TGCAGCGTTGCCGATGGACTAGCGGGGACTCAAGAGACCCAGTACTTC

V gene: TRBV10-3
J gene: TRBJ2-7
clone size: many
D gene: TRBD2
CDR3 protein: CAISDPGLAGGPGEQYF
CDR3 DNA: TGTGCCATCAGTGATCCGGGACTAGCGGGGGGACCGGGAGAGCAGTACTTC

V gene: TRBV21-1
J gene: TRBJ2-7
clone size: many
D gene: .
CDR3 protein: CASTSREGDYEQYF
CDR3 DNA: TGTGCCAGCACCTCGCGGGAGGGAGACTACGAGCAGTACTTC

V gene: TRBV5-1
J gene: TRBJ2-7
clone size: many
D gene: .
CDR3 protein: CASSEASGVPVSEQYF
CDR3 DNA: TGCGCCAGCAGCGAAGCGTCAGGGGTCCCAGTTTCCGAGCAGTACTTC

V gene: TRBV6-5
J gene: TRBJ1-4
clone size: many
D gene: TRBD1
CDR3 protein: CASRTLRQGGAMSNEKLFF
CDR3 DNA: TGTGCCAGCAGGACCCTCAGACAGGGAGGAGCAATGTCTAATGAAAAACTGTTTTTT

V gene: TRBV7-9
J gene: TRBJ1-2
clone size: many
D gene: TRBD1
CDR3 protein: CASSPTGGPRDYGYTF
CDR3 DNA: TGTGCCAGCAGCCCCACAGGGGGTCCGAGGGACTATGGCTACACCTTC

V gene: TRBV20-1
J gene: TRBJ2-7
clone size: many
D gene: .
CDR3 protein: CSARGEGYEQYF
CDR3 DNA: TGCAGTGCTAGAGGAGAAGGCTACGAGCAGTACTTC

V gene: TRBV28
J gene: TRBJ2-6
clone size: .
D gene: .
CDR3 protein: CASSLITGANVLTF
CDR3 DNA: TGTGCCAGCAGTTTAATAACTGGGGCCAACGTCCTGACTTTC

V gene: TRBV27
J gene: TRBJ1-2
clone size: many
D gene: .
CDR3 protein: CASSLSVGSVFGYTF
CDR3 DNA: TGTGCCAGCAGTTTGTCGGTGGGATCCGTATTCGGCTACACCTTC

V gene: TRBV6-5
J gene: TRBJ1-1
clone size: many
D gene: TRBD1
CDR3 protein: CASRTGGQAGAFF
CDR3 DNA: TGTGCCAGCAGGACAGGGGGCCAAGCAGGAGCTTTCTTT

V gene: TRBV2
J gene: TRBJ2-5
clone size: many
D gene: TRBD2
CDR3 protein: CASSRMRESFQQETQYF
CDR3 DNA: TGTGCCAGCAGCAGAATGCGGGAGTCCTTTCAACAAGAGACCCAGTACTTC

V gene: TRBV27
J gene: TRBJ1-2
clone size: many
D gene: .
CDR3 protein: CASSLSEGLKNYGYTF
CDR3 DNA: TGTGCCAGCAGTTTATCGGAGGGACTGAAGAACTATGGCTACACCTTC

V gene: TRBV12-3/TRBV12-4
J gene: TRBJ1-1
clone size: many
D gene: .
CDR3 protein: CASSSENTEAFF
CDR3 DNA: TGTGCCAGCAGCTCCGAGAACACTGAAGCTTTCTTT

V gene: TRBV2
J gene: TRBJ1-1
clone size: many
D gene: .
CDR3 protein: CASSDEGIGNTEAFF
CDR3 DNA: TGTGCCAGCAGTGATGAGGGGATAGGGAACACTGAAGCTTTCTTT

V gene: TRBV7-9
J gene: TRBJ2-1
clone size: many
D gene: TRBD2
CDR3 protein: CASSSPGLAGETYNEQFF
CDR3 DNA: TGTGCCAGCAGCTCCCCGGGACTAGCGGGAGAAACCTACAATGAGCAGTTCTTC

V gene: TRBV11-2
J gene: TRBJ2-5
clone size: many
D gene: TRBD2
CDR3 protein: CASSLRRGGRIVSPETQYF
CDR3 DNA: TGTGCCAGCAGCTTGCGACGGGGGGGCCGAATCGTCTCTCCGGAGACCCAGTACTTC

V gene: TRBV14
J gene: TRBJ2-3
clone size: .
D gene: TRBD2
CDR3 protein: CANSPSTSGGADTQYF
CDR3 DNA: TGTGCCAATAGCCCTTCGACTAGCGGGGGGGCAGATACGCAGTATTTT

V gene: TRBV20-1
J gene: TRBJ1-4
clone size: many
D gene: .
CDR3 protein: CSATSTATNEKLFF
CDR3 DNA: TGCAGTGCTACGTCGACAGCAACTAATGAAAAACTGTTTTTT

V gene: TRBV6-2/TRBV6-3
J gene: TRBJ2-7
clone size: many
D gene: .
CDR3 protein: CASSYQKTASYEQYF
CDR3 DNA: TGTGCCAGCAGTTACCAGAAGACAGCCTCCTACGAGCAGTACTTC

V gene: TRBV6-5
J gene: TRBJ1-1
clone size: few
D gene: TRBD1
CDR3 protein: CASRAIQGRAFF
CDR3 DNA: TGTGCCAGCAGGGCGATACAGGGGAGAGCTTTCTTT

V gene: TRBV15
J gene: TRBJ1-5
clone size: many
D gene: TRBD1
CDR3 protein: CATSRSRTGKDQPQHF
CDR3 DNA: TGTGCCACCAGCAGATCAAGGACAGGGAAAGATCAGCCCCAGCATTTT

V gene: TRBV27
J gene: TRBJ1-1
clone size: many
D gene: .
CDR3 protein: CASRENTEAFF
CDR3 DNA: TGTGCCAGCAGGGAGAACACTGAAGCTTTCTTT

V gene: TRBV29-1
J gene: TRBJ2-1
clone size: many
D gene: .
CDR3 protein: CSVEGPAGRNEQFF
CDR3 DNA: TGCAGCGTTGAAGGCCCCGCCGGGCGCAATGAGCAGTTCTTC

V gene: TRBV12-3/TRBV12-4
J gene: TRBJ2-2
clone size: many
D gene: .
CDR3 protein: CASLGLAPGELFF
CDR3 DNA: TGTGCCAGCCTAGGGCTAGCGCCCGGGGAGCTGTTTTTT